The rows below give T cell receptor beta chains drawn from one sample of a study of control samples from healthy donors and cancer patients. Measured with immunoSEQ multiplex PCR; TCRdb has only the in-frame clones, and not every one. The data contain 150,000 to 200,000 clones, roughly 94% of them singletons. Sequencing used blood. The receptors originated from a woman aged 40-49 years in good health. CDR3s include the opening cysteine and the closing phenylalanine or tryptophan.

cdr3_aa: CASKGLQETQYF
j_call: TRBJ2-5
v_call: TRBV6-5

cdr3_aa: CASSGRSGGMNTEAFF
j_call: TRBJ1-1
v_call: TRBV9

cdr3_aa: CASTGTGYGYTF
j_call: TRBJ1-2
v_call: TRBV6-6

cdr3_aa: CASSSLRIASGRRELFF
j_call: TRBJ2-2
v_call: TRBV7-2

cdr3_aa: CASSQRSFGRDTIYF
j_call: TRBJ1-3
v_call: TRBV4-1

cdr3_aa: CASSLPGSWEQFF
j_call: TRBJ2-1
v_call: TRBV11-2

cdr3_aa: CASSPQKRQGGYGYTF
j_call: TRBJ1-2
v_call: TRBV21-1

cdr3_aa: CASSIGGTYNTGELFF
j_call: TRBJ2-2
v_call: TRBV19

cdr3_aa: CASSLVGKHTDTQYF
j_call: TRBJ2-3
v_call: TRBV5-4

cdr3_aa: CASSVNLYRGRASPLHF
j_call: TRBJ1-6
v_call: TRBV7-8